The 3 T cell receptor beta chains below come from one sample, sequenced in a study of liver allograft versus peripheral blood T cells. The wider study: Blood and transplanted-liver T cell receptor repertoires from recipients were compared.

Each CDR3 protein gets one entry after TCRdb re-called the reads with MiXCR. Among under 15,000 distinct CDR3 sequences listed, around 18% were seen once. All receptors derive from a human patient who had a liver transplant. Some T cells may originate from the graft donor.

The V and J genes are TRBV5-5 and TRBJ2-1; 8 positions agree with TRBD2. V was clipped by 4 bases and J by 3 bases; unmatched bases: 6. Germline lookup yields CDR1 SGHKS and CDR2 YYEKEE (reference sequence). This CDR3 comprises 15 residues. CDR3 bases: TGTGCCAGCAGCCGGGGGGGGACAAACTACAATGAGCAGTTCTTC. Translating it yields CASSRGGTNYNEQFF.

V gene TRBV7-2 combines with J gene TRBJ1-5; a weak D match, TRBD1 (5 bases). This CDR3 is built from 14 residues. CDR1 SGHTA and CDR2 FQGNSA come from the germline V gene. Trimming removed 7 bases at V and 3 bases at J, with 13 bases between. The CDR3 here is CASTSDSFNQPQHF. CDR3 DNA: TGTGCCAGCACCAGTGACAGTTTCAATCAGCCCCAGCATTTT.

This clonotype was recorded at least ten times. DNA for the CDR3: TGTGCCAGCAGCTTCCCGACAGGGGGAGACTATGGCTACACCTTC. Translated: CASSFPTGGDYGYTF. The V gene is TRBV5-4, the J gene TRBJ1-2, with 9 nucleotides matching TRBD1. The J segment lost 3 bases and the V segment lost 2 bases, leaving 5 bases of the junction unmatched. CDR3 length equals 15 residues. The germline V gene has CDR1 SGHNT and CDR2 YYREEE (reference sequence). The whole variable domain, filled in from reference TRBV5-4 and TRBJ1-2, reads ETGVTQSPTHLIKTRGQQVTLRCSSQSGHNTVSWYQQALGQGPQFIFQYYREEENGRGNFPPRFSGLQFPNYSSELNVNALELDDSALYLCASSFPTGGDYGYTFGSGTRLTVV.